The clone carrying this T cell receptor (beta chain) was seen a single time. As yet, its antigen is unknown. This CDR3 spans 14 amino acids. With 3 bases removed from V and 3 bases from J, the gap between germline ends came to 12 bases. The germline V gene encodes CDR1 SSHAT and CDR2 FNYEAQ (reference sequence). This record belongs to a study of graft-versus-host responses after intestinal transplantation. Findings and limits, study-wide: Individuals carrying graft-donor T cell macrochimerism showed high graft-versus-host to host-versus-graft clonal ratios in allografts. Detected in recipient marrow were GvH clones, some of which were first observed in ileum or blood.

Sequencing was performed with immunoSEQ multiplex PCR; in TCRdb, only in-frame clones are kept and a portion is missing. The sample contains over 90,000 clones, around 91% of which appear only once. The rearrangement joins TRBV7-7 to TRBJ2-7; D is uncertain. The TCR was taken from a human donor who was the organ donor for an intestinal transplant. The specimen comprised unstimulated CD4+ T cells sorted from spleen or lymph node cells, sampled before transplant. In nucleotides, the CDR3 is TGTGCCAGCAGCTTTTTGGGCAGTGTCTACGAGCAGTACTTC. Its translation is CASSFLGSVYEQYF.